This TCR beta chain stems from a study of shared clonotypes between healthy human individuals. Study information: The study used three CD4 naive, three CD4 memory, two CD8 naive and one CD8 memory plate per donor. Study-wide points: Non-shared clonotypes displayed generation probabilities falling below those of clonotypes present in all four donors.

As to this clone: The target antigen is unknown.

Researchers ran the assay at a deep level. Data came from immunoSEQ multiplex PCR; TCRdb stores just in-frame clones and leaves some out. The repertoire includes over 800,000 clones, approximately 92% of them detected once, and around 24% sits in the top ten. Terminally differentiated effector memory CD45RA+ cells were excluded from the naive CD8 cells, which were CD45RO-negative and positively selected for CCR7. The V segment lost 8 bases and the J segment 3 bases; nucleotides outside the gene matches: 7. Germline CDR1 LNHDA, CDR2 SQIVND (reference sequence). The CDR3 runs 13 residues. The material sequenced was naive CD8+ T cells sorted from blood. The TCR originated in a man younger than 45 in good health. The J gene is TRBJ2-7, the V gene TRBV19; TRBD1 matches at 7 bases. Here the CDR3 reads CASAPGTDYEQYF. In DNA, the CDR3 is TGTGCCAGTGCACCCGGGACAGACTACGAGCAGTACTTC.